This T cell receptor beta chain was found in a study of T cells in Graves' hyperthyroidism and ophthalmopathy. Diagnoses rested on clinical symptoms, serum thyroxine and TRAb, thyroid ultrasound and orbital computed tomography. The germline V gene has CDR1 MNHNS and CDR2 SASEGT. The CDR3 loop spans 16 amino acids. Trimming took 4 bases from V and 4 from J, leaving 17 bases between them. RNA transcripts gave rise to amplified TCR beta CDR3 regions. The HTBI set primed first-round TCR CDR3 RT-PCR. TCRdb reprocessed the multiplex PCR reads with MiXCR, giving one entry per CDR3 protein. Altogether 600,000 to 900,000 distinct CDR3 sequences are present, less than 20% being singletons, with the ten largest covering approximately 8.4%.

The clonotype originates from a man aged 18 to 29 with Graves' hyperthyroidism. What was sequenced was blood. This sequence joins TRBV6-1 and TRBJ2-1, with TRBD1 as a possible D gene (6 bases). CDR3 amino acids: CASSGRQDPRYNEQFF. As DNA, the CDR3 is TGTGCCAGCAGTGGACGACAGGACCCTAGATACAATGAGCAGTTCTTC.